This T cell receptor beta chain was recovered during a study of Graves' ophthalmopathy and Graves' hyperthyroidism. Whole-study findings and limits: Blood contained most expanded thyroid clonotypes exceeding 0.001 frequency.

With V trimmed by 0 bases and J by 2 bases, 5 bases remained unmatched. Germline-derived CDR1 and CDR2 are MNHEY and SMNVEV (reference sequence). This CDR3 is 17 amino acids long. The study amplified TCR beta CDR3 regions using RNA transcripts. The library came from an HTBI-primed first-round RT-PCR and a second-round multiplex PCR. TCRdb ran MiXCR on the multiplex PCR reads and lists one entry per CDR3 protein. The sample consists of over 450,000 distinct CDR3 sequences, about 15% of them appearing once. This clonotype was counted many times. What it binds is not known. The chain couples TRBV27 to TRBJ2-2; 8 nucleotides match TRBD1. The receptor was isolated from a woman aged 30 to 39 with Graves' ophthalmopathy. Sequencing used blood. CDR3 protein: CASSLSQGAENTGELFF. The CDR3 bases are TGTGCCAGCAGTTTATCCCAGGGGGCGGAAAACACCGGGGAGCTGTTTTTT.